Each of the 24 T cell receptor beta chains below was sequenced from the same sample in a study of early T cells in non-severe SARS-CoV-2 infection. TCRdb itself ran the 5' RACE reads through MiXCR, one entry per CDR3 protein. This table holds more than 50,000 distinct CDR3 sequences, less than 15% found once. The sample consisted of whole blood, taken at baseline. Every receptor here comes from an adult who was a healthcare worker with PCR-confirmed SARS-CoV-2 infection or an uninfected control (not recorded which).

This clonotype showed up just a few times. The rearrangement uses TRBV18 and TRBJ1-3, with D unresolved. This CDR3 has 16 residues. Trimming left V 0 bases short and J 0 bases short, with 9 bases between. Germline values: CDR1 KGHSH, CDR2 LQKENI. In DNA, the CDR3 is TGTGCCAGCTCACCACCGAACAGTCTCTCTGGAAACACCATATATTTT. Protein sequence: CASSPPNSLSGNTIYF. The whole variable domain, remainder taken from reference TRBV18 and TRBJ1-3, is NAGVMQNPRHLVRRRGQEARLRCSPMKGHSHVYWYRQLPEEGLKFMVYLQKENIIDESGMPKERFSAEFPKEGPSILRIQQVVRGDSAAYFCASSPPNSLSGNTIYFGEGSWLTVV.

The genes are TRBV20-1 and TRBJ1-3, with 9 bases matching TRBD1. The trim removed 3 bases at V and 0 bases at J, leaving 3 bases unmatched. There are 15 residues in the CDR3. Germline CDR1 and CDR2: DFQATT and SNEGSKA (reference sequence). CDR3 loop: CSASKQGASGNTIYF. Here the CDR3 DNA reads TGCAGTGCTAGCAAACAGGGGGCCTCTGGAAACACCATATATTTT.

This clonotype was observed a handful of times. The V gene is TRBV24-1, the J gene TRBJ2-3, with D maybe TRBD2 (6 bases). This CDR3 comprises 13 residues. The germline V gene encodes CDR1 KGHDR and CDR2 SFDVKD. V dropped 8 bases and J dropped 5 bases, with 13 bases sitting between them. DNA for the CDR3: TGTGCCACCACGACGGGAGAATTAGATACGCAGTATTTT. Translating it yields CATTTGELDTQYF.

The rearrangement joins TRBV12-3 or TRBV12-4 to TRBJ1-4; D not certain. Deletions cut 3 bases from V and 3 bases from J, with 8 bases between. The CDR3 extends over 14 amino acids. The chain's CDR3 is CASSFRPANEKLFF. For the CDR3, the DNA is TGTGCCAGCAGTTTCAGGCCTGCTAATGAAAAACTGTTTTTT.

J is TRBJ1-1 and V is TRBV27, with 8 nucleotides matching TRBD1. The CDR3 sequence is 13 residues long. Germline CDR1 is MNHEY and CDR2 is SMNVEV (reference sequence). The V segment lost 5 bases and the J segment 10 bases; nucleotides outside the gene matches: 9. The CDR3 sequence: CASSVDRGLGAFF. CDR3 nucleotides: TGTGCCAGCAGTGTCGACAGGGGCCTGGGAGCTTTCTTT.

This sequence joins TRBV7-2 and TRBJ2-7, with 9 bases that match TRBD2. Trimming removed 5 bases from V and 3 bases from J; junction bases left unmatched: 2. Germline V gene data show CDR1 as SGHTA and CDR2 as FQGNSA. The CDR3 consists of 13 residues. The CDR3 sequence is CASSLSGSYEQYF. The CDR3 nucleotides read TGTGCCAGCAGCCTTAGCGGGAGCTACGAGCAGTACTTC.

This clonotype was recorded a few times. This rearrangement joins TRBV5-4 to TRBJ1-4; D is unclear. The CDR3 sequence is 14 residues long. The germline V and J ends were trimmed by 0 bases and 8 bases, with 11 bases remaining between them. Germline values: CDR1 SGHNT, CDR2 YYREEE (reference sequence). CDR3 residues: CASSLGYPGEKLFF. In DNA, the CDR3 is TGTGCCAGCAGCTTGGGCTACCCGGGGGAAAAACTGTTTTTT.

The gene calls are TRBV5-1 and TRBJ2-6, with a tentative D call TRBD2 (7 bases). Germline CDR1 and CDR2: SGHRS and YFSETQ. Trimming left V 3 bases short and J 0 bases short, with 19 bases between. The CDR3 spans 19 residues. The CDR3 is CASSWIGGADPSGANVLTF. CDR3 nucleotides: TGCGCCAGCAGCTGGATAGGGGGGGCTGATCCCTCTGGGGCCAACGTCCTGACTTTC.

In its sample, this clonotype was seen a few times. The chain recombines TRBV30 with TRBJ1-3; the match to TRBD1 covers 7 bases. CDR1 is GTSNPN and CDR2 is SVGIG in the germline V gene (reference sequence). J was trimmed by 3 bases and V by 0 bases; bases with no gene match: 5. CDR3 length equals 15 residues. The CDR3 is CAWSVKGAFGNTIYF. The CDR3 DNA reads TGTGCCTGGAGTGTAAAGGGGGCGTTTGGAAACACCATATATTTT.

The V call is TRBV27, the J call TRBJ1-5; 7 bases match TRBD1. The V and J ends lost 6 bases and 4 bases, in that order; junction bases with no gene match: 6. The CDR3 sequence is 14 residues long. Per germline, CDR1 MNHEY and CDR2 SMNVEV (reference sequence). The CDR3 protein is CASRGDSLNQPQHF. CDR3 bases: TGTGCCAGCAGGGGGGACAGCCTGAATCAGCCCCAGCATTTT.

This chain connects TRBV15 to TRBJ2-2, with a possible D match to TRBD2 (5 bases). CDR3 length: 16 residues. The V end was cut by 1 base, the J end by 3 bases, with 12 bases between. The germline gives CDR1 LNHNV, CDR2 YYDKDF (reference sequence). The CDR3 loop is CATSRVRVKDTGELFF. CDR3 DNA: TGTGCCACCAGCAGAGTGAGGGTAAAGGACACCGGGGAGCTGTTTTTT. The full variable domain, completed using reference TRBV15 and TRBJ2-2, is DAMVIQNPRYQVTQFGKPVTLSCSQTLNHNVMYWYQQKSSQAPKLLFHYYDKDFNNEADTPDNFQSRRPNTSFCFLDIRSPGLGDTAMYLCATSRVRVKDTGELFFGEGSRLTVL.

This clonotype was found a few times. This chain uses TRBV20-1 with TRBJ1-1, with unresolved D. The CDR3 has 15 residues. CDR1 DFQATT and CDR2 SNEGSKA come from the germline V gene (reference sequence). The germline V and J ends were trimmed by 6 bases and 5 bases, with 22 bases remaining between them. The CDR3 DNA sequence: TGCAGTGCGCACTTCGAGGAGGTCATCGGGACTGAAGCTTTCTTT. Its translation: CSAHFEEVIGTEAFF.

V usage is TRBV4-2 and J usage is TRBJ1-5; a weak D match, TRBD1 (5 bases). The V end lost 1 base, the J end lost 1 base, and 11 bases lay between the germline ends. This CDR3 is 16 amino acids long. The germline CDR1 and CDR2 sequences are LGHNA and YNFKEQ. CDR3 residues: CASSQAPSGSNQPQHF. DNA of the CDR3: TGTGCCAGCAGCCAAGCTCCCTCAGGGAGCAATCAGCCCCAGCATTTT.

In this sample, this clonotype turned up a few times. The chain has TRBV29-1 and TRBJ1-1; 8 nucleotides line up with TRBD1. This CDR3 is built from 13 residues. In germline, CDR1 is SQVTM, CDR2 ANQGSEA. V was clipped by 7 bases and J by 3 bases; unmatched bases: 7. The CDR3: CSGSGGRYTEAFF. CDR3 DNA sequence: TGCAGCGGATCAGGGGGCCGATACACTGAAGCTTTCTTT.

This chain uses TRBV10-3 with TRBJ2-1, with a weak D call TRBD2 (5 bases). V lost 8 bases, J lost 7 bases, and 15 bases lay in between. CDR1 is ENHRY, CDR2 SYGVKD, per germline. The CDR3 has 13 amino acids. The CDR3 DNA sequence: TGTGCCATCTCTCAAGGACTGGGAAATGAGCAGTTCTTC. Its translation is CAISQGLGNEQFF.

This clonotype was picked up many times. This chain uses TRBV29-1 with TRBJ2-7; D may correspond to TRBD1 or TRBD2 (5 bases each). This CDR3 is 11 amino acids long. Trimming shortened V by 3 bases and J by 7 bases, and 10 bases separated the two germline ends. Germline V gene lookup returns CDR1 SQVTM and CDR2 ANQGSEA. This chain's CDR3 is CSVDGTEEQYF. The CDR3 nucleotides read TGCAGCGTTGACGGGACGGAAGAGCAGTACTTC.

This clonotype has ten or more counts. This sequence joins TRBV5-8 and TRBJ1-2, with 11 bases matching TRBD1. CDR1 and CDR2 from the germline V gene are SGHTS and YDEGEE. The CDR3 extends over 14 amino acids. V shed 3 bases and J 6 bases; nucleotides not matched to a gene: 4. CDR3 coding DNA: TGTGCCAGCAGCTGGACAGGGGGCACGAATGGCTACACCTTC. This codes for CASSWTGGTNGYTF.

The J gene is TRBJ2-7, the V gene TRBV11-2; D not resolved. Looked up from germline, CDR1 is SGHAT and CDR2 is FQNNGV. The CDR3 runs 13 residues. V was trimmed by 1 base and J by 4 bases, leaving 8 bases between them. The CDR3 here is CASSLGTSYEQYF. The CDR3 coding sequence is TGTGCCAGCAGCTTAGGGACGTCTTACGAGCAGTACTTC.

The V gene is TRBV7-9, the J gene TRBJ1-1; 10 bases fit TRBD1. This CDR3 has 14 amino acids. Per the germline V gene, CDR1 is SEHNR and CDR2 is FQNEAQ (reference sequence). Trimming at V came to 4 bases and at J to 7 bases, leaving 6 bases not matched to a gene. Written as DNA, the CDR3 is TGTGCCAGCAGCTGGGAGGGACAGGGGCGTGAAGCTTTCTTT. Its protein product is CASSWEGQGREAFF.

This clonotype was seen repeatedly, ten times or more. The V call is TRBV7-3, the J call TRBJ2-3, with unresolved D. CDR1 and CDR2 (germline): SGHTA, FQGTGA. The V and J ends lost 4 bases and 6 bases respectively, with 8 bases between them. The CDR3 totals 12 residues. This chain's CDR3 is CASSSDGDTQYF. CDR3 bases: TGTGCCAGCAGCTCAGATGGGGATACGCAGTATTTT.

The chain is built from TRBV19 and TRBJ2-7, with 7 bases lining up with TRBD2. The CDR3 consists of 13 residues. V trimming: 5 bases; J trimming: 5 bases; junction bases outside the gene matches: 6. CDR1 is LNHDA and CDR2 is SQIVND in the germline V gene (reference sequence). The DNA for the CDR3 is TGTGCCAGTAGTCCTTGGGCGGGGGACGAGCAGTACTTC. It encodes CASSPWAGDEQYF.

In this sample, this clonotype turned up many times. The chain combines TRBV9 with TRBJ2-1; TRBD1 might be the D (6 bases). V gave up 3 bases and J gave up 4 bases, with 14 bases separating them. The germline V gene has CDR1 SGDLS and CDR2 YYNGEE. The CDR3 loop spans 15 amino acids. The CDR3 region has the DNA TGTGCCAGCAGCGGCTCGGGACACCTTTACAATGAGCAGTTCTTC. Translating it yields CASSGSGHLYNEQFF.

Remarks on this clonotype: The CDR3 end shows no conserved phenylalanine or tryptophan, and so a read error is likely. No DNA is shown, since the ends of the CDR3 on it are uncertain; the CDR3 is the one TCRdb lists. The gene calls are TRBV5-4 and TRBJ1-1; the table gives TRBD1 as D, unverified against the DNA. Including both end residues, the CDR3 is 9 amino acids long. Germline CDR1 reads SGHNT; CDR2 reads YYREEE (reference sequence). The CDR3 here is CASSSGQGG.

The table lists this clonotype with a few counts. The chain has TRBV7-2 and TRBJ2-2, with D possibly being TRBD2 (5 bases). Looked up from germline, CDR1 is SGHTA and CDR2 is FQGNSA. V lost 3 bases to trimming and J lost 2 bases, with 7 bases between them. The CDR3 contains 14 residues. CDR3 amino acids: CASSFPGNTGELFF. For the CDR3, the DNA is TGTGCCAGCAGCTTTCCGGGAAACACCGGGGAGCTGTTTTTT.